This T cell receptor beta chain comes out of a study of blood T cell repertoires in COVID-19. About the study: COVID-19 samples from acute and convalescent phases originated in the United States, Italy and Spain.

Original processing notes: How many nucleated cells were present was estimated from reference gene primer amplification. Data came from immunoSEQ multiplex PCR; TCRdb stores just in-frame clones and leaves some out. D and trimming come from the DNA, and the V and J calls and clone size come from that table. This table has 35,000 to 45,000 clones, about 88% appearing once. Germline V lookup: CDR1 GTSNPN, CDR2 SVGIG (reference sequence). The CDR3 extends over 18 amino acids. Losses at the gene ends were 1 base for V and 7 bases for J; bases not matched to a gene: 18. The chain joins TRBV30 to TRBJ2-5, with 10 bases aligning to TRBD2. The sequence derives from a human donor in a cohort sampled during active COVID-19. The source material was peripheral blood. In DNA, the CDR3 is TGTGCCTGGAGTGGAAAAGCGGGGGGGCCGATGTTAGTTAGGACCCAGTACTTC. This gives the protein CAWSGKAGGPMLVRTQYF.